These 2 T cell receptor beta chains were sequenced from one sample in a study of T cells in Graves' hyperthyroidism and ophthalmopathy. Amplification yielded TCR beta CDR3 regions, with RNA transcripts as the source. Researchers ran a first-round RT-PCR on the TCR CDR3 using the HTBI primer set. Via MiXCR, TCRdb re-called the multiplex PCR reads, giving one row per CDR3 protein. The profile covers around 760,000 distinct CDR3 sequences, with over 35% appearing a single time and 30% to 40% taken by the ten largest. Sequenced input: blood. The source is a middle-aged woman with Graves' hyperthyroidism.

Regarding this clonotype: A much bigger clone sits one base away, suggesting this may be a read error. V usage is TRBV10-3 and J usage is TRBJ2-7; D gene ambiguous. The germline CDR1 and CDR2 sequences are ENHRY and SYGVKD. The CDR3 runs 13 residues. Trimming removed 11 bases from V and 0 bases from J, with 14 bases in between. This CDR3 is CAVSGKSSYEQYF. In DNA, the CDR3 is TGTGCCGTCTCGGGTAAGAGCTCCTACGAGCAGTACTTC.

Ten or more counts support this clonotype. The V gene is TRBV2, the J gene TRBJ1-6; perhaps TRBD1 as D (6 bases). V lost 1 base to trimming and J lost 9 bases, with 13 bases between them. The CDR3 sequence is 15 residues long. CDR1 and CDR2 from the germline V gene are SNHLY and FYNNEI. Here the CDR3 DNA reads TGTGCCAGCAGTGAAGGGACAGCAATAACTTCACCCCTCCACTTT. Encoded protein: CASSEGTAITSPLHF.